The rows below give T cell receptor beta chains drawn from one sample of a study of blood T cell repertoires in COVID-19. Sequencing used immunoSEQ multiplex PCR; TCRdb keeps in-frame clones, though not all of them. The sample lists 490,000 or so clones; more than 85% were seen once. The sequenced sample was PBMCs or T cells enriched from blood (not recorded which). The source is a woman aged 60-75 years who had recovered from COVID-19. CDR3s include the opening cysteine and the closing phenylalanine or tryptophan. The D gene is left open where the match is weak. Size tells how often a clone was seen (once, few, many) or the class of an expanded clone, and some rows leave it out.

V gene	D gene	J gene	CDR3 length	clone size	CDR3 protein	CDR3 DNA
TRBV28	TRBD1	TRBJ1-1	16	.	CASSLATGQSNTEAFF	TGTGCCAGCAGTTTAGCTACGGGACAGTCGAACACTGAAGCTTTCTTT
TRBV2	TRBD1	TRBJ2-7	14	.	CASNGQGGSYEQYF	TGTGCCAGCAACGGACAGGGAGGATCCTACGAGCAGTACTTC
TRBV5-1	.	TRBJ1-1	13	.	CASSPGQSLEAFF	TGCGCCAGCAGCCCCGGACAGAGCCTTGAAGCTTTCTTT
TRBV30	.	TRBJ2-1	14	.	CAWSVAAVYNEQFF	TGTGCCTGGAGTGTCGCGGCGGTTTACAATGAGCAGTTCTTC
TRBV6-1	TRBD1	TRBJ1-6	20	.	CASSARPGQGRGTMNSPLHF	TGTGCCAGCAGTGCCAGGCCGGGACAGGGTAGAGGGACTATGAATTCACCCCTCCACTTT
TRBV7-2	.	TRBJ1-5	14	.	CASSTGYSNQPQHF	TGTGCCAGCAGTACAGGTTATAGCAATCAGCCCCAGCATTTT
TRBV27	.	TRBJ1-1	13	.	CASSFSGGTEAFF	TGTGCCAGCAGTTTTTCTGGGGGGACTGAAGCTTTCTTT
TRBV15	.	TRBJ1-1	11	.	CATSDRPEAFF	TGTGCCACCAGCGACAGACCTGAAGCTTTCTTT
TRBV10-3	TRBD1	TRBJ2-1	13	.	CAIGRQGANEQFF	TGTGCCATCGGAAGACAGGGGGCCAATGAGCAGTTCTTC
TRBV6-5	TRBD1	TRBJ1-1	15	.	CASSLQGGVGTEAFF	TGTGCCAGCAGTCTACAGGGGGGGGTCGGGACTGAAGCTTTCTTT
TRBV19	.	TRBJ1-4	13	.	CASRGTGNEKLFF	TGTGCCAGTAGGGGTACGGGTAATGAAAAACTGTTTTTT
TRBV5-1	.	TRBJ1-3	16	.	CASSLDAPSSGNTIYF	TGCGCCAGCAGCTTGGACGCGCCGAGCTCTGGAAACACCATATATTTT
TRBV5-1	.	TRBJ1-1	14	.	CASSSLGSPDEAFF	TGCGCCAGCAGCTCTCTGGGGAGCCCCGATGAAGCTTTCTTT
TRBV27	TRBD1	TRBJ1-4	15	.	CASSLRDREWEKLFF	TGTGCCAGCAGTTTACGAGACAGGGAATGGGAAAAACTGTTTTTT
TRBV29-1	TRBD1	TRBJ2-3	14	.	CSVPGQGALDTQYF	TGCAGCGTGCCGGGACAGGGGGCTTTAGATACGCAGTATTTT
TRBV5-4	TRBD1	TRBJ1-1	15	.	CASSSTVTGDTEAFF	TGTGCCAGCAGCTCCACCGTCACAGGGGACACTGAAGCTTTCTTT
TRBV5-8	.	TRBJ2-2	15	.	CASSLSGRYTGELFF	TGTGCCAGCAGCTTGTCAGGGCGGTACACCGGGGAGCTGTTTTTT
TRBV3-1/TRBV3-2	.	TRBJ2-5	12	.	CASSQAMETQYF	TGTGCCAGCAGCCAAGCTATGGAGACCCAGTACTTC
TRBV7-9	.	TRBJ2-4	15	.	CASSSKGETKNIQYF	TGTGCCAGCAGCTCGAAGGGGGAAACCAAAAACATTCAGTACTTC
TRBV12-5	.	TRBJ2-3	15	once	CASGQGLQRGDTQYF	TGTGCTAGTGGTCAAGGGCTTCAAAGAGGGGATACGCAGTATTTT
TRBV6-5	TRBD1	TRBJ1-5	14	.	CASSLTGFMQPQHF	TGTGCCAGCAGCCTGACAGGGTTTATGCAGCCCCAGCATTTT
TRBV14	.	TRBJ2-2	19	.	CASSQDRDSHLSNTGELFF	TGTGCCAGCAGCCAAGATCGGGACTCTCACCTTTCGAACACCGGGGAGCTGTTTTTT
TRBV7-8	.	TRBJ1-1	15	.	CASSLLAGMNTEAFF	TGTGCCAGCAGCTTACTCGCAGGGATGAACACTGAAGCTTTCTTT
TRBV5-1	TRBD1	TRBJ1-2	14	.	CASSLDGQGFGYTF	TGCGCCAGCAGCTTGGATGGACAGGGGTTTGGCTACACCTTC
TRBV18	.	TRBJ1-4	13	.	CASSRSANEKLFF	TGTGCCAGCTCACGCAGTGCTAATGAAAAACTGTTTTTT
TRBV18	TRBD2	TRBJ2-1	14	.	CASSEAGGPNEQFF	TGTGCCAGCTCAGAAGCGGGGGGGCCCAATGAGCAGTTCTTC
TRBV21-1	.	TRBJ2-1	16	.	CASSTPSGGDYNEQFF	TGTGCCAGCAGCACACCTAGCGGGGGAGATTACAATGAGCAGTTCTTC
TRBV30	.	TRBJ2-5	13	.	CAWSNTPWETQYF	TGTGCCTGGAGTAACACGCCATGGGAGACCCAGTACTTC
TRBV24-1	TRBD2	TRBJ2-1	18	once	CATSDESGRTSGYNEQFF	TGTGCCACCAGTGATGAGTCAGGTCGGACTAGCGGCTACAATGAGCAGTTCTTC
TRBV4-1	.	TRBJ2-2	15	.	CASSPRAGGTGELFF	TGCGCCAGCAGCCCAAGAGCAGGGGGGACCGGGGAGCTGTTTTTT